The 14 T cell receptor beta chains reported below all come from one sample, sequenced in a study of yellow fever vaccine responses in identical twins. Each CDR3 protein gets one entry after TCRdb re-called the RT-PCR reads with MiXCR. The table lists about 3,500 distinct CDR3 sequences, more than 75% of them singletons. This specimen consisted of T cells from blood (PBMCs), unsorted or a sorted subset (not recorded which), obtained before or after yellow fever vaccination (not recorded which). The receptor source for this set is a woman between 18 and 29 years old who received the yellow fever vaccine.

V gene TRBV4-1 combines with J gene TRBJ1-4; D gene uncertain. Trimming stripped 3 bases from V and 0 bases from J, with 5 bases between. The CDR3 spans 14 residues. The germline gives CDR1 MGHRA, CDR2 YSYEKL. CDR3 bases: TGCGCCAGCAGCCAGCATTCAACTAATGAAAAACTGTTTTTT. This translates into CASSQHSTNEKLFF.

This chain joins TRBV11-2 and TRBJ2-1, with a tentative D call TRBD2 (5 bases). CDR3 size: 14 residues. The ends were cut back, 1 base at V and 8 bases at J, with 12 bases in the middle. Germline CDR1 is SGHAT and CDR2 is FQNNGV. The DNA of the CDR3 is TGTGCCAGCAGCTTAGGGGAGTCGTTACATGAGCAGTTCTTC. Its translation is CASSLGESLHEQFF.

The gene calls are TRBV20-1 and TRBJ1-1; D is possibly TRBD1 (6 bases). V lost 2 bases, J lost 6 bases, and 13 bases lay in between. From germline, CDR1 is DFQATT and CDR2 SNEGSKA (reference sequence). This CDR3 has 13 residues. CDR3 sequence (DNA): TGCAGTGCTAGACCCACAGGGACCGCTGAAGCTTTCTTT. It encodes CSARPTGTAEAFF.

This clonotype occurred once. The genes are TRBV5-1 and TRBJ2-1; D gene uncertain. Trimming removed 0 bases from V and 3 bases from J, with 10 bases in between. Germline V gene data show CDR1 as SGHRS and CDR2 as YFSETQ. This CDR3 is built from 15 residues. CDR3 DNA sequence: TGCGCCAGCAGCTTGGTGGGTAACCTCTACAATGAGCAGTTCTTC. This sequence encodes CASSLVGNLYNEQFF.

In nucleotides, the CDR3 is TGTGCCAGCAGTTTTGTCTCCTACGAGCAGTACTTC. It encodes CASSFVSYEQYF. The rearrangement links TRBV12-3 or TRBV12-4 to TRBJ2-7; D gene unclear. V was shortened by 3 bases and J by 0 bases, with 3 bases between the two germline ends. The CDR3 is 12 residues long.

The chain couples TRBV7-1 to TRBJ2-1, with TRBD2 as a possible D gene (6 bases). TRBV7-1 is an ORF; its function is uncertain. The germline V and J ends were trimmed by 4 bases and 9 bases, with 13 bases remaining between them. CDR3 length: 13 residues. The CDR3 DNA sequence: TGTGCCAGCAGCTTTGGAGGGAGCGGTGAGCAGTTCTTC. Translating gives CASSFGGSGEQFF.

The chain carries TRBV7-9 and TRBJ2-7; no reliable D call. The CDR3 length is 13 residues. Trimming took off 2 bases at V and 2 bases at J, with 7 bases between the two ends. Looked up from germline, CDR1 is SEHNR and CDR2 is FQNEAQ (reference sequence). This chain's CDR3 is CASSLFRAYEQYF. CDR3 coding DNA: TGTGCCAGCAGCTTATTTCGGGCCTACGAGCAGTACTTC.

This chain joins TRBV2 and TRBJ2-7, with D perhaps matching TRBD1 (6 bases). Trimming took off 1 base at V and 5 bases at J, with 12 bases between the two ends. Germline CDR1 SNHLY, CDR2 FYNNEI. CDR3 size: 14 residues. CDR3 nucleotide sequence: TGTGCCAGCAGTGAAGGCTGGACAGACGACGAGCAGTACTTC. Amino acid sequence: CASSEGWTDDEQYF.

The sample holds one count of this clonotype. The V and J genes are TRBV13 and TRBJ2-5, with D tentatively TRBD1 or TRBD2 (7 bases each). Trimming cost V 6 bases and J 4 bases, with 15 bases left between them. The CDR3 runs to 14 residues. Looked up from germline, CDR1 is PRHDT and CDR2 is FYEKMQ (reference sequence). The CDR3 loop reads CASSLQGRGETQYF. The CDR3, as DNA: TGTGCCAGCAGTTTACAGGGGAGGGGAGAGACCCAGTACTTC. Using reference TRBV13 and TRBJ2-5 for the parts outside the CDR3, the full variable domain is AAGVIQSPRHLIKEKRETATLKCYPIPRHDTVYWYQQGPGQDPQFLISFYEKMQSDKGSIPDRFSAQQFSDYHSELNMSSLELGDSALYFCASSLQGRGETQYFGPGTRLLVL.

The V and J genes are TRBV5-1 and TRBJ2-1; D is perhaps TRBD1 (5 bases). Trimming cost V 3 bases and J 9 bases, with 13 bases left between them. Germline V lookup: CDR1 SGHRS, CDR2 YFSETQ. This CDR3 region has 13 residues. CDR3: CASSSLQEPEQFF. As DNA, the CDR3 is TGCGCCAGCAGCTCCTTACAGGAGCCTGAGCAGTTCTTC.

The rearrangement links TRBV14 to TRBJ2-3; D assignment may be TRBD1 or TRBD2 (5 bases each). Germline CDR1 reads SGHDN; CDR2 reads FVKESK. Trimming removed 0 bases from V and 2 bases from J, with 9 bases in between. The CDR3 totals 15 residues. This chain's CDR3 is CASSQDVGVTDTQYF. The CDR3 DNA is TGTGCCAGCAGCCAAGATGTGGGGGTCACAGATACGCAGTATTTT.

The V call is TRBV4-3, the J call TRBJ1-6; D is ambiguous. Trimming pared 0 bases from V and 6 bases from J, leaving 9 bases between. The V gene's germline CDR1 is LGHNA and CDR2 YSLEER. CDR3 length: 15 amino acids. Here the CDR3 reads CASSQDRGSNSPLHF. DNA of the CDR3: TGCGCCAGCAGCCAAGACCGGGGAAGTAATTCACCCCTCCACTTT.

This clonotype was seen just once. The gene calls are TRBV29-1 and TRBJ2-1; 9 nucleotides agree with TRBD1. Losses at the gene ends were 4 bases for V and 7 bases for J; bases not matched to a gene: 2. There are 12 residues in the CDR3. The germline CDR1 and CDR2 sequences are SQVTM and ANQGSEA. The CDR3 sequence is CSVGGTGNEQFF. Written as DNA, the CDR3 is TGCAGCGTTGGCGGGACAGGGAATGAGCAGTTCTTC.

The chain has TRBV11-3 and TRBJ1-5; tentative D call: TRBD1 (5 bases). Between the trimmed V and J ends, which lost 5 bases and 0 bases, there was a span of 11 bases. In germline, CDR1 is SGHNT, CDR2 YENEEA. This CDR3 is built from 15 residues. The chain's CDR3 is CASSRDGYSNQPQHF. As DNA, the CDR3 is TGTGCCAGCAGCAGGGACGGATATAGCAATCAGCCCCAGCATTTT.